Presented here are 20 T cell receptor beta chains from one specimen sequenced in a study of blood T cell repertoires in COVID-19. The repertoire was sequenced with immunoSEQ multiplex PCR; TCRdb's copy has only in-frame clones and lacks some. The table has 45,000 or so clones, about 90% seen once. Sequenced sample: peripheral blood. The receptors here all came from an elderly woman with COVID-19, enrolled during active disease.

V is TRBV5-8 and J is TRBJ2-1; possibly TRBD2 for D (5 bases). The V gene lost 0 bases and the J gene lost 6 bases, with 10 bases spanning the gap. CDR3 length: 14 residues. The germline V gene encodes CDR1 SGHTS and CDR2 YDEGEE. The CDR3 DNA reads as TGTGCCAGCAGCTTGGTCCGGGGTTCCAATGAGCAGTTCTTC. Its translation: CASSLVRGSNEQFF.

The V call is TRBV4-2, the J call TRBJ1-2; D call uncertain. Trimming removed 1 base at V and 7 bases at J, with 10 bases between. Germline CDR1 LGHNA, CDR2 YNFKEQ. The CDR3 is 13 residues long. The CDR3 loop reads CASSQVLLSGYTF. The CDR3 DNA reads as TGTGCCAGCAGCCAAGTCCTACTCTCTGGCTACACCTTC.

V gene TRBV7-2 combines with J gene TRBJ2-3, with TRBD2 matching over 8 bases. Germline V gene data show CDR1 as SGHTA and CDR2 as FQGNSA. With V trimmed by 6 bases and J by 2 bases, 10 bases remained unmatched. This CDR3 is built from 16 residues. CDR3 sequence: CASSPSGGLSTDTQYF. The CDR3 DNA reads TGTGCCAGCAGTCCAAGCGGGGGACTTTCCACAGATACGCAGTATTTT.

The chain uses TRBV6-5 and TRBJ1-2, with a tentative D call TRBD1 (5 bases). The CDR3 has 14 residues. V was pared by 5 bases and J by 6 bases, with 16 bases between. The germline V gene encodes CDR1 MNHEY and CDR2 SVGAGI. The CDR3 reads CASSRGEVLDGYTF. DNA of the CDR3: TGTGCCAGCAGTAGAGGGGAGGTCTTGGATGGCTACACCTTC.

The gene calls are TRBV9 and TRBJ1-2; D may be TRBD1 (5 bases). V dropped 4 bases and J dropped 1 base, with 14 bases sitting between them. Germline CDR1 and CDR2: SGDLS and YYNGEE. The CDR3 sequence is 15 residues long. The CDR3 DNA follows: TGTGCCAGCAGCCCCCGATCAGGGAATAACTATGGCTACACCTTC. Its translation: CASSPRSGNNYGYTF.

This chain links TRBV15 with TRBJ2-1; a weak D match, TRBD1 (6 bases). V was trimmed by 1 base and J by 4 bases, leaving 17 bases between them. This CDR3 is 17 amino acids long. The germline V gene has CDR1 LNHNV and CDR2 YYDKDF (reference sequence). The CDR3: CATSRGGLASPYNEQFF. The DNA for the CDR3 is TGTGCCACCAGCAGAGGGGGGCTAGCAAGTCCGTACAATGAGCAGTTCTTC.

This clone appeared once. The V and J genes are TRBV7-8 and TRBJ2-7; 8 bases are a match to TRBD1. Germline assignment: CDR1 SGHVS and CDR2 FQNEAQ. This CDR3 is built from 14 residues. J gave up 5 bases and V 4 bases, and 7 bases lay outside the gene matches. This chain's CDR3 is CASSSIRGRNEQYF. The DNA of the CDR3 is TGTGCCAGCAGCTCGATCAGGGGGCGTAACGAGCAGTACTTC.

In its sample, this clone was seen once. V is TRBV10-3 and J is TRBJ2-7, with D possibly matching TRBD2 (6 bases). Germline V gives CDR1 ENHRY, CDR2 SYGVKD. The CDR3 is made up of 14 amino acids. V was clipped by 3 bases and J by 2 bases, with 11 bases between them. In DNA form, the CDR3 reads TGTGCCATCAGTGATGGAGGGATAACCTACGAGCAGTACTTC. Amino acids: CAISDGGITYEQYF.

The rearrangement joins TRBV7-9 to TRBJ1-2; 9 bases align to TRBD1. This CDR3 has 17 residues. The germline V gene has CDR1 SEHNR and CDR2 FQNEAQ (reference sequence). Trimming took 3 bases from V and 2 from J; bases not matched to a gene: 10. DNA of the CDR3: TGTGCCAGCAGCTTCACAGGGGGCTCAGGACGGAACTATGGCTACACCTTC. Its translation is CASSFTGGSGRNYGYTF.

The rearrangement joins TRBV5-1 to TRBJ1-5, with TRBD1 matching 8 bases. Trimming at V came to 4 bases and at J to 4 bases, leaving 4 bases not matched to a gene. The CDR3 is 14 amino acids. The germline V gene has CDR1 SGHRS and CDR2 YFSETQ. CDR3: CASSPGQENQPQHF. The CDR3, as DNA: TGCGCCAGCAGCCCGGGACAGGAGAATCAGCCCCAGCATTTT.

This chain connects TRBV5-1 to TRBJ1-1; TRBD1 agrees at 7 bases. Germline V gives CDR1 SGHRS, CDR2 YFSETQ. The CDR3 totals 14 residues. V was pared by 5 bases and J by 1 base, with 5 bases of the junction left unmatched. The CDR3 spells CASRIQGSNTEAFF. The CDR3 DNA reads as TGCGCCAGCAGAATACAGGGGTCGAACACTGAAGCTTTCTTT. Full variable domain (rest looked up from reference TRBV5-1 and TRBJ1-1): KAGVTQTPRYLIKTRGQQVTLSCSPISGHRSVSWYQQTPGQGLQFLFEYFSETQRNKGNFPGRFSGRQFSNSRSEMNVSTLELGDSALYLCASRIQGSNTEAFFGQGTRLTVV.

The V and J genes are TRBV5-1 and TRBJ2-3; 9 bases are a match to TRBD1. Trimming cost V 4 bases and J 3 bases; bases outside gene matches: 9. The CDR3 is 16 residues long. CDR1 is SGHRS, CDR2 YFSETQ, per germline. The chain's CDR3 is CASSTAPGQGTDTQYF. Here the CDR3 DNA reads TGCGCCAGCAGCACCGCTCCGGGACAGGGTACAGATACGCAGTATTTT.

The rearrangement joins TRBV9 to TRBJ2-3; no reliable D call. There are 16 residues in the CDR3. The germline V gene has CDR1 SGDLS and CDR2 YYNGEE. V was cut by 2 bases and J by 0 bases, with 13 bases left in between. CDR3 residues: CASSVTPGSSTDTQYF. CDR3 in DNA: TGTGCCAGCAGCGTTACCCCAGGCTCTAGCACAGATACGCAGTATTTT.

This clone has just one count. This chain joins TRBV2 and TRBJ1-5, with a weak D call TRBD1 (5 bases). CDR3 length: 15 amino acids. The germline V gene has CDR1 SNHLY and CDR2 FYNNEI. The V end was cut by 5 bases, the J end by 0 bases, with 11 bases between. The CDR3 bases are TGTGCCAGCAGTCAGGGTCCTTATAGCAATCAGCCCCAGCATTTT. Translated: CASSQGPYSNQPQHF.

This sequence joins TRBV23-1 and TRBJ2-3; 8 bases match TRBD1. TRBV23-1 is an open reading frame whose function is uncertain. V was pared by 4 bases and J by 12 bases, with 6 bases of the junction left unmatched. CDR3 length: 12 amino acids. The CDR3 coding sequence is TGCGCCAGCAGTCGCTACAGGGGGACCCAGTATTTT. Protein product: CASSRYRGTQYF.

This clone showed up just once. The chain joins TRBV6-5 to TRBJ1-2; D not resolved. The V gene's germline CDR1 is MNHEY and CDR2 SVGAGI. Deletions cut 0 bases from V and 4 bases from J, with 6 bases between. The CDR3 loop spans 13 amino acids. In DNA form, the CDR3 reads TGTGCCAGCAGTTACTCCGGTTCCTATGGCTACACCTTC. As protein: CASSYSGSYGYTF.

This clone occurred a few times. The chain combines TRBV11-3 with TRBJ1-1; 9 positions match TRBD1. The CDR3 consists of 15 residues. V dropped 4 bases and J dropped 10; count of bases not matched to a gene: 13. Germline lookup yields CDR1 SGHNT and CDR2 YENEEA. CDR3: CASSSKDRGGLIAFF. DNA for the CDR3: TGTGCCAGCAGCTCGAAAGACAGGGGGGGTTTAATAGCTTTCTTT.

This chain links TRBV5-1 with TRBJ2-4; 8 positions agree with TRBD1. Germline trimming cut 4 bases from V and 7 bases from J; bases unmatched to any gene: 10. This CDR3 comprises 15 residues. Germline V gene data show CDR1 as SGHRS and CDR2 as YFSETQ. This CDR3 reads CASSPDRGLGNIQYF. Here the CDR3 DNA reads TGCGCCAGCAGCCCTGACAGGGGCCTGGGGAACATTCAGTACTTC.

The chain recombines TRBV6-5 with TRBJ2-7, with TRBD2 as a possible D gene (6 bases). Germline CDR1 reads MNHEY; CDR2 reads SVGAGI. V was cut by 6 bases and J by 7 bases, with 19 bases left in between. This CDR3 has 14 residues. CDR3 loop: CASSMGLGRGEQYF. The CDR3 DNA sequence: TGTGCCAGCAGCATGGGACTCGGTCGAGGGGAGCAGTACTTC.

CDR3 coding DNA: TGTGCCAGCAGTGAAGGAGGGGGCGGATATGTTTTTGGCTACACCTTC. This translates into CASSEGGGGYVFGYTF. The genes are TRBV6-1 and TRBJ1-2; 7 bases agree with TRBD1. Germline V gene sequence: CDR1 MNHNS, CDR2 SASEGT. With V trimmed by 1 base and J by 7 bases, 12 bases remained unmatched. The CDR3 extends over 16 amino acids.